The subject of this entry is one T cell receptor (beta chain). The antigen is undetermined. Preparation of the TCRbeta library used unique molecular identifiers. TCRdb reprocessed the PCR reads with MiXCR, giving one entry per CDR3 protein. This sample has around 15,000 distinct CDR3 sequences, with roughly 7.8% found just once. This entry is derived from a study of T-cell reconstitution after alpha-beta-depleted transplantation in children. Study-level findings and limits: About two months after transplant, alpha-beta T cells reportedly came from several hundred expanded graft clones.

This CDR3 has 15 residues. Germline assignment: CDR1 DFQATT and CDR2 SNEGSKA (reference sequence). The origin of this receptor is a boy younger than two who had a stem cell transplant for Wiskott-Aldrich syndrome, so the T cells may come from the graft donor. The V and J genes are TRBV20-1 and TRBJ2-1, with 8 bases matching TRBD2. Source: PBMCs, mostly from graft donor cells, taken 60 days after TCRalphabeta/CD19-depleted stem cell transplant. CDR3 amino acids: CRAFPIGRAWDEQFF. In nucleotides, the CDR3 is TGCAGGGCCTTCCCTATCGGGAGGGCCTGGGATGAGCAGTTCTTC.